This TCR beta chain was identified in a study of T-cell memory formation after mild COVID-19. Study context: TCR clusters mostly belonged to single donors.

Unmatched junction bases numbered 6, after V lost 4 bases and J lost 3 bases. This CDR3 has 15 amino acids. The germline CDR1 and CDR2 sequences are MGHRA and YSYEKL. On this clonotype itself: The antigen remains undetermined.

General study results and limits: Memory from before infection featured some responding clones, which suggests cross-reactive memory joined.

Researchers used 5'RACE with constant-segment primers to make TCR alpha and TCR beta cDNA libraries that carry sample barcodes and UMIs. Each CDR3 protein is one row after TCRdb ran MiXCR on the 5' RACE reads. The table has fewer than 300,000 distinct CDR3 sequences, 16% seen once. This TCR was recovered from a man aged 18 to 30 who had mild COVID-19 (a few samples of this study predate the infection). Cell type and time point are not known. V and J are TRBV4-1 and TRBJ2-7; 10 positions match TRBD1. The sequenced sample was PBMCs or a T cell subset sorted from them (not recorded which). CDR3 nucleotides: TGCGCCAGCAGCCCGGACCGGACAGGGGGCTACGAGCAGTACGTC. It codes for CASSPDRTGGYEQYV.